The T cell receptor (beta chain) described here comes from a study of blood T cell repertoires in COVID-19 (dated by TCRdb to about 2020). About the investigation overall: Collaborator samples came from the United States, Italy and Spain and covered acute and convalescent phases of COVID-19. The prospective study material was composed of cDNA or gDNA derived from T cells, B-cell-depleted T cells, or PBMCs. Deeply sampled blood TCRbeta repertoires from subjects exposed to, actively infected with, or recovered from COVID-19 were included in the dataset. A freely available public database, intended as a resource for researchers studying the immune response to SARS-CoV-2, is where the repertoires were released. The samples were drawn from two sources: the first 160 participants of the ongoing ImmuneRACE study, and over 1,000 subjects contributed by 6 global collaborators. Sample metadata almost always included a de-identified subject ID, COVID-19 status, age in years and sex. HLA class I and class II types, where available, came from metadata supplied by the sample provider rather than from assay-based typing.

The immunoSEQ Assay, a bias-controlled multiplex PCR, was used to amplify TCRbeta CDR3 regions from genomic DNA. On the study's bioinformatics: The number of nucleated cells in each sample was estimated from the amplification of reference gene primers within the assay. To quantify the absolute abundance of each unique TCRbeta CDR3 rearrangement, sequence reads were collapsed and filtered. For each sample, productive Simpson clonality was calculated as the square root of Simpson's diversity index across productive rearrangements. TCRdb carries this immuneACCESS record with in-frame sequences only. Its versions omit some clonotypes, under half of them owing to an unresolved V gene in the studies checked, with the rest unexplained. Clonal size and the V and J genes are those of that table, whereas D and trimming came from the DNA. The sample table lists approximately 350,000 clones, about four fifths of them with a count of one. The ten most abundant clones make up 3% of the sample.

CDR1 and CDR2 (SGHAT, FQNNGV) derive from the germline V gene. V is trimmed back by 2 bases and J by 7 bases, and the junction contains 5 bases that no gene match accounts for. From the cysteine through the phenylalanine, the CDR3 covers 14 amino acids. This entry keeps only the CDR3 DNA: 42 bases, framed from base 1. Collaborating institutions collected whole blood in K2EDTA tubes following their own protocols. For TCRbeta analysis, collaborator samples were shipped as frozen whole blood, as isolated PBMCs, or as DNA extracted from either sample type. What the authors observed across the whole study: The quantity of clinical and demographic metadata differed by source and by participant and was supplied without curation.

For this clone: Its antigen is not yet known. One base away there is no much larger clone; base qualities are not given.

The sequenced sample was peripheral blood. The V gene is TRBV11-2 and the J gene is TRBJ2-1, with TRBD2 identical over 7 junction bases. This clonotype was obtained from a man aged 25 to 45 with active or convalescent COVID-19. At the DNA level, the sequence is TGTGCCAGCAGCTTACTCCGGGGGGTTAATGAGCAGTTCTTC. The encoded protein is CASSLLRGVNEQFF.